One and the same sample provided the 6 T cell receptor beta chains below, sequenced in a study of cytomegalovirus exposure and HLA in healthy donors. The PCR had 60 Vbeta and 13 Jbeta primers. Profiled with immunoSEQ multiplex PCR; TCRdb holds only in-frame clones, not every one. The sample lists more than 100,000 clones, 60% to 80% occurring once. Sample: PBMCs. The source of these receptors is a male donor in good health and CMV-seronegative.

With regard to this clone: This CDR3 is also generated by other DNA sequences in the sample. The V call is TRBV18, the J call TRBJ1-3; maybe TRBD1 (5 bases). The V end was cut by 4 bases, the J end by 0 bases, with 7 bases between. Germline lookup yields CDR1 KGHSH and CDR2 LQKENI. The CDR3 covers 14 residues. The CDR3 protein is CASSLGGSGNTIYF. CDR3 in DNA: TGTGCCAGCTCACTGGGGGGCTCTGGAAACACCATATATTTT.

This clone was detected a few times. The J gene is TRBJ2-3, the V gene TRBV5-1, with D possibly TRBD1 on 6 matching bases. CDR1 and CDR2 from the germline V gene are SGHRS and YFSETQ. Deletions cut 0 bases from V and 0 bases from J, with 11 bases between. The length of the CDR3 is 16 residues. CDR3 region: CASSLEGDHSTDTQYF. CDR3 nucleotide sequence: TGCGCCAGCAGCTTGGAGGGGGACCATAGCACAGATACGCAGTATTTT. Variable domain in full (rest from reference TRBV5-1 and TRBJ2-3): KAGVTQTPRYLIKTRGQQVTLSCSPISGHRSVSWYQQTPGQGLQFLFEYFSETQRNKGNFPGRFSGRQFSNSRSEMNVSTLELGDSALYLCASSLEGDHSTDTQYFGPGTRLTVL.

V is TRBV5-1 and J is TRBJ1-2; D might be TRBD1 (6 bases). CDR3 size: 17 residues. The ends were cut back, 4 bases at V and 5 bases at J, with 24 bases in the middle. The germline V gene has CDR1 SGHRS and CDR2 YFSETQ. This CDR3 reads CASSPRSAPGVYYGYTF. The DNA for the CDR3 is TGCGCCAGCAGCCCTCGTTCGGCCCCAGGGGTCTATTATGGCTACACCTTC.

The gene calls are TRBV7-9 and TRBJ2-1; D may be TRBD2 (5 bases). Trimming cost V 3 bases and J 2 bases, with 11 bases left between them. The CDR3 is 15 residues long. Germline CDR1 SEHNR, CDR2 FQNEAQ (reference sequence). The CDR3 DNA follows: TGTGCCAGCAGCTTGGAGGTCGGACCCTACAATGAGCAGTTCTTC. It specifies CASSLEVGPYNEQFF. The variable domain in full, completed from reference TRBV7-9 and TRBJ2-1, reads DTGVSQNPRHKITKRGQNVTFRCDPISEHNRLYWYRQTLGQGPEFLTYFQNEAQLEKSRLLSDRFSAERPKGSFSTLEIQRTEQGDSAMYLCASSLEVGPYNEQFFGPGTRLTVL.

The chain's CDR3 is CASSLAFSGGDTQYF. CDR3 DNA: TGTGCCAGCAGCTTAGCGTTTAGCGGCGGAGATACGCAGTATTTT. V usage is TRBV7-2 and J usage is TRBJ2-3; maybe TRBD2 (6 bases). With 0 bases removed from V and 5 bases from J, the gap between germline ends came to 12 bases. Germline values: CDR1 SGHTA, CDR2 FQGNSA. This CDR3 has 15 residues.

The CDR3 here is CSVGGLAATDTQYF. For the CDR3, the DNA is TGCAGCGTTGGCGGGCTAGCGGCCACAGATACGCAGTATTTT. The chain employs TRBV29-1 and TRBJ2-3, with TRBD2 matching over 7 bases. This CDR3 comprises 14 residues. The ends lost 4 bases at V and 2 bases at J; junction bases unmatched: 6. Germline CDR1 reads SQVTM; CDR2 reads ANQGSEA.